This TCR beta chain was captured by sequencing in a study of blood T cell repertoires in COVID-19. On the study more broadly: COVID-19 samples from acute and convalescent phases originated in the United States, Italy and Spain. From T cells, B-cell-depleted T cells, or PBMCs came the material, which was cDNA or gDNA.

This clone was seen once. The authors' processing: How many nucleated cells were present was estimated from reference gene primer amplification. Libraries were prepared by immunoSEQ multiplex PCR; TCRdb keeps only in-frame clonotypes and omits some of them. V, J and clone size are taken as reported in that table, and D and trimming were inferred from the DNA itself. The sample yields 210,000 or so clones, 84% seen once. V lost 4 bases to trimming and J lost 4 bases, with 14 bases between them. This CDR3 has 14 residues. Germline V lookup: CDR1 LNHDA, CDR2 SQIVND (reference sequence). The V call is TRBV19, the J call TRBJ2-7; D perhaps matches TRBD2 (5 bases). This TCR was sampled from a woman older than 75 with active or convalescent COVID-19. The sample was peripheral blood. The CDR3 here is CASSSRWTGYEQYF. The CDR3, as DNA: TGTGCCAGTAGTAGCAGGTGGACTGGGTACGAGCAGTACTTC.